The clone carrying this T cell receptor beta chain was recorded once. The authors' processing: Reference gene primer amplification gave estimated nucleated cell counts. The protocol was immunoSEQ multiplex PCR, while the TCRdb copy is restricted to in-frame clones and leaves out a portion. V and J calls and clone size are as listed in that table; D and trimming were resolved from the DNA. The table has hundreds of thousands of clones, 80% to 90% seen once. This sample was included in a study of blood T cell repertoires in COVID-19. Study context: The cDNA or gDNA used as material had been derived from T cells, B-cell-depleted T cells, or PBMCs.

V was pared by 2 bases and J by 0 bases, with 17 bases between. This CDR3 is 18 amino acids long. Germline lookup yields CDR1 MNHEY and CDR2 SMNVEV (reference sequence). Sequenced: peripheral blood. This clonotype was sampled from a woman aged 55-70 years with COVID-19, enrolled during active disease. The rearrangement uses TRBV27 and TRBJ2-1; possibly TRBD1 for D (7 bases). CDR3 amino acids: CASSLIAGQRSSYNEQFF. The CDR3 bases are TGTGCCAGCAGTTTAATCGCGGGACAGAGGAGCTCCTACAATGAGCAGTTCTTC.